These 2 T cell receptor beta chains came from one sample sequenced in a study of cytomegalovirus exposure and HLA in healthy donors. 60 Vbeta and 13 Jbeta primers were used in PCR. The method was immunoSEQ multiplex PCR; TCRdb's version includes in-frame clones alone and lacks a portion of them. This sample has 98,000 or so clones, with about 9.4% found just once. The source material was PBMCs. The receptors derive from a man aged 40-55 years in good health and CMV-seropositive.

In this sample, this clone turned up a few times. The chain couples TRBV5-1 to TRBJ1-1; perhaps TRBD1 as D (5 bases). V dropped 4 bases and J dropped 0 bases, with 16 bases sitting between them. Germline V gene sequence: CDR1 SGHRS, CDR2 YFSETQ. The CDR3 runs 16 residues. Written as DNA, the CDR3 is TGCGCCAGCAGCGACGACAGCCTTTTTATGAACACTGAAGCTTTCTTT. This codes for CASSDDSLFMNTEAFF.

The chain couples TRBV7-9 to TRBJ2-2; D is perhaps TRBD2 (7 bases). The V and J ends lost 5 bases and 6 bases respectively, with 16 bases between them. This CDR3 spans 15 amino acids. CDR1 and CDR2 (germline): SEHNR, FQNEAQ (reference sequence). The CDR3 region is CASSPRGGASGELFF. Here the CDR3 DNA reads TGTGCCAGCAGCCCAAGAGGGGGGGCGTCCGGGGAGCTGTTTTTT.